The clone carrying this TCR beta chain was counted ten times or more. This record belongs to a study of T cells after yellow fever vaccination. Conversion of TCR transcripts into cDNA relied on 5'RACE template switching, which added a universal primer site and UMIs. TCRdb re-called the 5' RACE reads with MiXCR, one entry per CDR3 protein. The sample includes over 300,000 distinct CDR3 sequences, around 6.8% of them seen just once. J gave up 6 bases and V 3 bases, and 4 bases lay outside the gene matches. Germline V gene data show CDR1 as SGHTA and CDR2 as FQGNSA. CDR3 length equals 14 residues. This specimen consisted of PBMCs, obtained roughly 47 days after the first yellow fever vaccination. This TCR was sampled from a man between 18 and 29 years old who received the YFV17D yellow fever vaccine. V gene TRBV7-2 combines with J gene TRBJ2-1; 8 bases fit TRBD1. The CDR3 here is CASSLDQGANEQFF. The DNA for the CDR3 is TGTGCCAGCAGCTTGGACCAGGGGGCCAATGAGCAGTTCTTC.